The source of this T cell receptor (beta chain) is a study of blood T cell repertoires in COVID-19 (dated by TCRdb to the early 2020s). For the wider study: The collaborator samples originated in the United States, Italy and Spain and spanned the acute and convalescent phases of COVID-19. The prospective study material was composed of cDNA or gDNA derived from T cells, B-cell-depleted T cells, or PBMCs. The dataset comprised deeply sampled blood TCRbeta repertoires from subjects exposed to, actively infected with, or recovered from COVID-19. The samples were drawn from two sources: the first 160 participants of the ongoing ImmuneRACE study, and some 1,300 subjects contributed by 6 global collaborators. Where available, HLA class I and class II types were obtained from metadata supplied by the sample provider rather than from assay-based typing. The repertoires were made available in a free public database intended to serve as a resource for research on the immune response to SARS-CoV-2. Nearly every sample came with metadata listing a de-identified subject ID, COVID-19 status, age in years and sex.

Counted from cysteine to phenylalanine, this CDR3 has 14 amino acids. Solely the CDR3 DNA is kept, with 42 bases framed from the first base. As encoded in the germline V gene, CDR1 is SNHLY while CDR2 is FYNNEI. Relative to germline, V is missing 4 bases and J is missing 5 bases, with 3 bases of the junction outside any gene match. This clone was found a few times. Its antigen remains unidentified. No base quality values were provided; no much bigger clone lies one nucleotide off. Participants in the prospective study were aged about 18 to 90 years, lived in 24 United States geographic areas, and enrolled through a virtual design. In the prospective study, participants were assigned to cohorts based on the clinical history participants reported in a screening survey and a study questionnaire. In the prospective study, mobile phlebotomists collected whole blood, serum and a nasopharyngeal or oropharyngeal swab from each participant. Prospective study participants could optionally give additional blood draws and questionnaires over an approximately 2-month period. Blood samples from the prospective study were shipped frozen or at room temperature prior to DNA extraction.

The investigation overall reported the following: Clinical and demographic metadata were provided uncurated, with the amount varying by source and participant.

The immunoSEQ Assay, a bias-controlled multiplex PCR, was used to amplify TCRbeta CDR3 regions from genomic DNA. As for how the authors treated the data: Within the assay, amplification of reference gene primers was used to estimate how many nucleated cells each sample contained. Sequence reads were collapsed and filtered to measure the absolute abundance of every unique TCRbeta CDR3 rearrangement. For each sample, productive Simpson clonality was calculated as the square root of Simpson's diversity index across productive rearrangements. As stored in TCRdb, this immuneACCESS dataset retains in-frame rearrangements with V and J assigned. A fraction of the clones does not appear; measured against another copy, unresolved V genes explain less than half of the discrepancy, and the remainder lacks a known reason. V, J and clone size are those of that table, while D and trimming were read from the DNA. Across this sample there are approximately 360,000 clones, with around 87% seen only once. Over 0.9% of the sample belongs to the ten largest clones.

This TCR was sampled from a young woman with acute COVID-19. Sequencing used PBMCs or T cells enriched from blood (not recorded which). Rearrangement joined TRBV2 to TRBJ1-2, with 11 bases aligning to TRBD1. The nucleotide sequence reads as follows: TGTGCCAGCAGTGGGACAGGGGGCGGGTATGGCTACACCTTC. Its translation is CASSGTGGGYGYTF.